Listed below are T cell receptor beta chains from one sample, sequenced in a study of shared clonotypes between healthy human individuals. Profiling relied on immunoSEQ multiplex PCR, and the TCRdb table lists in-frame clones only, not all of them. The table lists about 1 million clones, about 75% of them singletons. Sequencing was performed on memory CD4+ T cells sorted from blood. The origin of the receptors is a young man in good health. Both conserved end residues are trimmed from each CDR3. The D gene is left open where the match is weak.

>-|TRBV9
ASSVFQAANYGYT
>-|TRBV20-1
SAEGRDTQY
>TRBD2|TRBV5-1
ASSLELAVLTGELF
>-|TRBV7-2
ASSLLAGGYT
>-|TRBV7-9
ASSVDGGSNQPQH
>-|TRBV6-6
ASKGRNTEAF
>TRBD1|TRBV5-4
ASSSAGTGLGYT
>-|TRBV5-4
ASSIPGTIYEQY
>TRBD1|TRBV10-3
AISSTGGSSYEQY
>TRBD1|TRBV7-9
ASSLQGAEGYT
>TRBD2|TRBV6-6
ATREGSISYEQY
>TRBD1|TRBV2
ASSGQGGTYEQY
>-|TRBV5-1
ASKEQQDEQF
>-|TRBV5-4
ASSLGGRGDQPQH
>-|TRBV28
ASSAAAGGTEAF
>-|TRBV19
ASSIDNRSNYGYT
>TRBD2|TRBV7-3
ASSTSGVNEQF
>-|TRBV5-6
ASSPPGSIYGYT
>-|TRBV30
AWSVQLGSQETQY
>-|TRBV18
ASPGGHDPDNQPQH
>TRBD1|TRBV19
ASSISRVGTGVAYEQY
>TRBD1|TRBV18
ASSRDRGGETQY
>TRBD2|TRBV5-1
ASSLDRASGRHEQY
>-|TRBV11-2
ASSLASGWYGYT
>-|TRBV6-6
ASSYRGGSGELF
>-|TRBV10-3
AISVGGAGELF
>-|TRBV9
ASSAGVVLTNEQF
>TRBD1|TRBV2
ASSPNRGTLVNTEAF
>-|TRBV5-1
AIPLTGGMSYNSPLH
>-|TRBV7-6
ASSPGGTGANVLT
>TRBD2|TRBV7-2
ASRSQRGQETQY
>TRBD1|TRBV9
ASSVAPGTGDYGYT
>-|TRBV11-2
ASSLAGGEQY
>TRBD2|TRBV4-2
ASSQDAGGYEQY
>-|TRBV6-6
ASSYMAVVDSPLH
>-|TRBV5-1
ASSLEDDTQY
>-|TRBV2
ASSTLSEQY
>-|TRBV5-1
ASSLETPEKLF
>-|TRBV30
AWSVKGMNQPQH
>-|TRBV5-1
ASSHTGLNTEAF
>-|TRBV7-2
ASSRWSAGLNSPLH
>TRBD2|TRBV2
ASGGTSGRDGEQF
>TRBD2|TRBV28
ASSFRTSGGAYEQY
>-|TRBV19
ASSIEGNSPLH
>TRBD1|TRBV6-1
ASIERAGGGTEAF
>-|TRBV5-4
ASSTPFGTSSYNEQF
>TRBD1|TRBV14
ASSTRTGKVSEQY
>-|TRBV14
ASSQGIGSVYTEAF
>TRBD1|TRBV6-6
ASSWERQGTGYT
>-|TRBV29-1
SVEAPSNIQY
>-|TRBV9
ASSVDANQPQH
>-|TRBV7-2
ASIEGGASDTQY
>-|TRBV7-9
APEAFRSYEQY
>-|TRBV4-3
ASSQEWTSSTDTQY
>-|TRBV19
ASSILTEAF
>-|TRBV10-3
AISEKRGTGNEKLF
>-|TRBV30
AWRRAGLRVLEQY
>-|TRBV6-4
ASSTSSFTDTQY
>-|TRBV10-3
AIKAGAWGPPSTDTQY
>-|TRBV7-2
ASSLSRRANQPQH